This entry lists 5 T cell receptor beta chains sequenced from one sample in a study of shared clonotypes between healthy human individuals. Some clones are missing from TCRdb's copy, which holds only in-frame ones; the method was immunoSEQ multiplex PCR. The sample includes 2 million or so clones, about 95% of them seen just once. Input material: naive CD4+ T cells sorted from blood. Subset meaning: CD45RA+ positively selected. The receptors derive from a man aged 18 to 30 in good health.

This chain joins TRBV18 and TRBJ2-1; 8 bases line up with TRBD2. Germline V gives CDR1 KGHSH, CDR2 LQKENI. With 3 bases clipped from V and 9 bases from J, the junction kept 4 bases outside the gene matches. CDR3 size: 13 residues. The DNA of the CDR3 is TGTGCCAGCTCACCGACCCTAGCGGGTGAGCAGTTCTTC. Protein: CASSPTLAGEQFF.

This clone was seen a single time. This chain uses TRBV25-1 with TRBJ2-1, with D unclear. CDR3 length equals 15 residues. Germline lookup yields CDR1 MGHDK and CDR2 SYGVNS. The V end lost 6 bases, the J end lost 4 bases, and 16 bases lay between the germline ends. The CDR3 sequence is CASRESKVTYNEQFF. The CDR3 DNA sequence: TGTGCCAGCAGGGAGTCGAAGGTAACTTACAATGAGCAGTTCTTC.

CDR3 nucleotides: TGTGCCAGACAGCGGGAGTTGGGGGAGACCCAGTACTTC. Amino acids: CARQRELGETQYF. This chain joins TRBV2 and TRBJ2-5, with 8 nucleotides matching TRBD2. The CDR3 sequence is 13 residues long. V trimming: 9 bases; J trimming: 5 bases; junction bases outside the gene matches: 8. The germline gives CDR1 SNHLY, CDR2 FYNNEI. Full variable domain (outside the CDR3, taken from reference TRBV2 and TRBJ2-5): EPEVTQTPSHQVTQMGQEVILRCVPISNHLYFYWYRQILGQKVEFLVSFYNNEISEKSEIFDDQFSVERPDGSNFTLKIRSTKLEDSAMYFCARQRELGETQYFGPGTRLLVL.

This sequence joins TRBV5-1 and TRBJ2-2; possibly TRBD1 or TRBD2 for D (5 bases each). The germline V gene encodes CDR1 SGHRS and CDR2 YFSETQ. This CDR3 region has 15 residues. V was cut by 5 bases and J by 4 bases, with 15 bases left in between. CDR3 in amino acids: CASSFDGAVTGELFF. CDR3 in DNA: TGCGCCAGCAGTTTTGACGGGGCGGTCACCGGGGAGCTGTTTTTT.

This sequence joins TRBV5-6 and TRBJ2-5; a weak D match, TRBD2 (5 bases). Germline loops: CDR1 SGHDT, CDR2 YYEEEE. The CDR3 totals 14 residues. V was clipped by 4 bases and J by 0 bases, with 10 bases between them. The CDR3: CASSPSGYQETQYF. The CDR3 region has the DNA TGTGCCAGCAGCCCCTCGGGGTACCAAGAGACCCAGTACTTC.